One sample yielded the 24 T cell receptor beta chains listed below, sequenced in a study of cytomegalovirus exposure and HLA in healthy donors. PCR employed 60 Vbeta and 13 Jbeta primers. Sequenced by immunoSEQ multiplex PCR; TCRdb stores in-frame clones only, minus some. This sample's clone table lists under 150,000 clones. The sequenced sample was PBMCs. Receptors originate from a woman aged 55-70 years in good health and CMV-seronegative.

This chain joins TRBV2 and TRBJ1-4, with TRBD1 matching over 7 bases. The germline V gene encodes CDR1 SNHLY and CDR2 FYNNEI. The CDR3 has 13 amino acids. V was clipped by 6 bases and J by 5 bases; unmatched bases: 3. Here the CDR3 reads CASRGQKNEKLFF. The CDR3 DNA is TGTGCCAGCAGGGGACAGAAAAATGAAAAACTGTTTTTT.

V usage is TRBV5-5 and J usage is TRBJ2-2; perhaps TRBD1 as D (5 bases). Per the germline V gene, CDR1 is SGHKS and CDR2 is YYEKEE (reference sequence). Deletions cut 3 bases from V and 6 bases from J, with 9 bases between. There are 13 residues in the CDR3. CDR3 nucleotides: TGTGCCAGCAGCTGGGGCGCGGCCGGGGAGCTGTTTTTT. It is translated as CASSWGAAGELFF.

Comments on this clone: The missing conserved phenylalanine or tryptophan at the end of this CDR3 makes a read error likely. Because the CDR3's place on the DNA is in doubt, the DNA is left out and the CDR3 is given as listed by TCRdb. The J gene is TRBJ2-7, the V gene TRBV2; whether TRBD1, the table's D call, matches the DNA was not checked. The CDR3 spans 13 amino acids, including both terminal residues. Germline-derived CDR1 and CDR2 are SNHLY and FYNNEI. CDR3 residues: CASSENIDTGFYL.

About this clone itself: A read error may account for a junction end that differs from germline. The gene calls are TRBV7-7 and TRBJ2-3; TRBD2 is a possible D gene (6 bases). The V gene's germline CDR1 is SSHAT and CDR2 FNYEAQ (reference sequence). The CDR3 has 16 residues. CDR3 sequence (DNA): TGTGCTAGCAGCTTAGGTCTGCGGGGATCCACAGATACGCAGTATTTT. Its translation is CASSLGLRGSTDTQYF.

The chain joins TRBV29-1 to TRBJ2-1, with 14 nucleotides matching TRBD2. The CDR3 contains 14 residues. V lost 3 bases to trimming and J lost 10 bases; unmatched junction nucleotides: 5. Germline loops: CDR1 SQVTM, CDR2 ANQGSEA. The CDR3 sequence is CSVDLGTSGREQFF. CDR3 coding DNA: TGCAGCGTTGACCTTGGGACTAGCGGGAGAGAGCAGTTCTTC.

The chain couples TRBV7-9 to TRBJ1-1, with D possibly TRBD1 on 6 matching bases. CDR3 size: 13 residues. The ends were cut back, 5 bases at V and 4 bases at J, with 11 bases in the middle. Germline V CDR1 and CDR2: SEHNR, FQNEAQ (reference sequence). Here the CDR3 reads CASSQGGLTEAFF. The CDR3 region has the DNA TGTGCCAGCAGCCAAGGGGGTCTCACTGAAGCTTTCTTT.

The rearrangement uses TRBV29-1 and TRBJ1-1; maybe TRBD1 (6 bases). Trimming took 5 bases from V and 1 from J, leaving 20 bases between them. This CDR3 is built from 16 residues. CDR1 is SQVTM, CDR2 ANQGSEA, per germline. The CDR3 DNA reads TGCAGCGTTCTAGGGCAGGGGTCAGGGGCGAACACTGAAGCTTTCTTT. Encoded protein: CSVLGQGSGANTEAFF. Complete variable domain (other parts from reference TRBV29-1 and TRBJ1-1): SAVISQKPSRDICQRGTSLTIQCQVDSQVTMMFWYRQQPGQSLTLIATANQGSEATYESGFVIDKFPISRPNLTFSTLTVSNMSPEDSSIYLCSVLGQGSGANTEAFFGQGTRLTVV.

The chain links TRBV27 to TRBJ2-2, with D possibly TRBD2 on 5 matching bases. Trimming pared 6 bases from V and 4 bases from J, leaving 18 bases between. The CDR3 length is 16 residues. Germline assignment: CDR1 MNHEY and CDR2 SMNVEV (reference sequence). The CDR3 DNA is TGTGCCAGCAGCTTTATCATACGGGAAGGCACCGGGGAGCTGTTTTTT. Translated: CASSFIIREGTGELFF.

The chain has TRBV28 and TRBJ2-5, with TRBD1 matching 8 bases. With 7 bases clipped from V and 0 bases from J, the junction kept 7 bases outside the gene matches. This CDR3 is built from 15 residues. Per the germline V gene, CDR1 is MDHEN and CDR2 is SYDVKM. CDR3 region: CASKRTGLYQETQYF. As DNA, the CDR3 is TGTGCCAGCAAACGGACAGGGTTGTACCAAGAGACCCAGTACTTC.

The gene calls are TRBV9 and TRBJ1-6, with D maybe TRBD1 (5 bases). V was clipped by 2 bases and J by 0 bases, with 9 bases between them. The CDR3 is 16 amino acids. CDR1 and CDR2 from the germline V gene are SGDLS and YYNGEE. The CDR3 here is CASSVGGSSYNSPLHF. The CDR3 nucleotides read TGTGCCAGCAGCGTTGGGGGGAGCTCCTATAATTCACCCCTCCACTTT.

This chain links TRBV27 with TRBJ2-7; TRBD2 agrees at 15 bases. V dropped 11 bases and J dropped 3; count of bases not matched to a gene: 2. Germline CDR1 and CDR2: MNHEY and SMNVEV (reference sequence). The CDR3 spans 13 residues. For the CDR3, the DNA is TGTGCCTCGGGACTAGCGGGAGGCTACGAGCAGTACTTC. Its translation: CASGLAGGYEQYF.

The chain combines TRBV7-2 with TRBJ1-2; a weak D match, TRBD1 (6 bases). CDR1 is SGHTA, CDR2 FQGNSA, per germline. The V end was cut by 5 bases, the J end by 8 bases, with 12 bases between. CDR3 length: 12 amino acids. CDR3 loop: CASSKAGEGYTF. The CDR3 coding sequence is TGTGCCAGCAGCAAAGCAGGGGAAGGCTACACCTTC.

This chain links TRBV2 with TRBJ2-7, with D perhaps matching TRBD2 (6 bases). V gave up 8 bases and J gave up 3 bases, with 8 bases separating them. The CDR3 loop spans 11 amino acids. In germline, CDR1 is SNHLY, CDR2 FYNNEI. The CDR3 reads CASGTHYEQYF. The CDR3 DNA reads as TGTGCCAGCGGGACTCACTACGAGCAGTACTTC.

The V and J genes are TRBV28 and TRBJ2-7; 7 bases align to TRBD2. V lost 8 bases and J lost 2; bases outside the gene matches: 6. Looked up from germline, CDR1 is MDHEN and CDR2 is SYDVKM. CDR3 length: 13 residues. CDR3 sequence (DNA): TGTGCCAGCGGGGCTAGCGGACCCTACGAGCAGTACTTC. This translates into CASGASGPYEQYF.

The chain uses TRBV5-1 and TRBJ1-1; weak D call: TRBD1 (6 bases). The germline V gene encodes CDR1 SGHRS and CDR2 YFSETQ. CDR3 size: 15 residues. With 4 bases removed from V and 5 bases from J, the gap between germline ends came to 18 bases. The CDR3 sequence: CASSPQGGGETEAFF. In DNA, the CDR3 is TGCGCCAGCAGCCCGCAGGGAGGGGGGGAAACTGAAGCTTTCTTT.

The V call is TRBV6-1, the J call TRBJ1-2; D might be TRBD1 (5 bases). Trimming removed 6 bases from V and 7 bases from J, with 9 bases in between. The CDR3 sequence is 11 residues long. Per the germline V gene, CDR1 is MNHNS and CDR2 is SASEGT. CDR3 residues: CASRSGLGYTF. The CDR3 region has the DNA TGTGCCAGCAGGTCAGGGCTTGGCTACACCTTC.

V usage is TRBV5-1 and J usage is TRBJ2-7; a possible D gene is TRBD2 (6 bases). CDR1 and CDR2 from the germline V gene are SGHRS and YFSETQ. Trimming took off 2 bases at V and 3 bases at J, with 15 bases between the two ends. The CDR3 loop spans 15 amino acids. The CDR3 bases are TGCGCCAGCAGCTTTGCACCGGGGGAGATCTACGAGCAGTACTTC. It encodes CASSFAPGEIYEQYF.

This rearrangement joins TRBV18 to TRBJ1-2; unclear D gene. The germline CDR1 and CDR2 sequences are KGHSH and LQKENI. Trimming stripped 0 bases from V and 2 bases from J, with 16 bases between. The CDR3 contains 17 residues. The CDR3 reads CASSPPLQDLGNYGYTF. The CDR3 DNA sequence: TGTGCCAGCTCACCACCGCTCCAGGATCTCGGCAACTATGGCTACACCTTC.

The chain is built from TRBV6-5 and TRBJ2-5; possibly TRBD2 for D (5 bases). This CDR3 has 13 amino acids. V was cut by 2 bases and J by 7 bases, with 11 bases left in between. Germline V gene sequence: CDR1 MNHEY, CDR2 SVGAGI. DNA of the CDR3: TGTGCCAGCAGTTACGGACCCGGAGGGACCCAGTACTTC. This codes for CASSYGPGGTQYF.

This chain uses TRBV7-8 with TRBJ2-5, with 7 bases matching TRBD1. Germline V gene data show CDR1 as SGHVS and CDR2 as FQNEAQ. The CDR3 spans 13 residues. The trim removed 5 bases at V and 2 bases at J, leaving 2 bases unmatched. CDR3 DNA sequence: TGTGCCAGCAGCCCGGGACAGCAAGAGACCCAGTACTTC. Amino acids: CASSPGQQETQYF.

V usage is TRBV10-3 and J usage is TRBJ1-3; D gene uncertain. V was pared by 2 bases and J by 0 bases, with 11 bases between. CDR3 size: 16 residues. Germline CDR1 is ENHRY and CDR2 is SYGVKD. CDR3 sequence reads: CAISERTPGSGNTIYF. As DNA, the CDR3 is TGTGCCATCAGTGAGAGGACTCCCGGCTCTGGAAACACCATATATTTT.

The chain uses TRBV5-6 and TRBJ2-3; 11 bases align to TRBD2. J lost 2 bases, V lost 1 base, and 6 bases had no gene match. Germline CDR1 is SGHDT and CDR2 is YYEEEE. This CDR3 has 17 amino acids. In DNA, the CDR3 is TGTGCCAGCAGCTTGCACCCTAGCGGGGGGTTCACAGATACGCAGTATTTT. Protein sequence: CASSLHPSGGFTDTQYF.

This chain links TRBV30 with TRBJ2-5, with 8 bases lining up with TRBD2. CDR1 and CDR2 (germline): GTSNPN, SVGIG (reference sequence). The CDR3 spans 13 residues. The junction had 8 bases not matched to a gene; V was cut back by 0 bases and J by 11 bases. The DNA for the CDR3 is TGTGCCTGGAGTGTGGACAGCCGGGGGGGGCAGTACTTC. Its protein is CAWSVDSRGGQYF.

The chain is built from TRBV5-6 and TRBJ2-1; no clear D gene. This CDR3 region has 15 residues. Trimming removed 4 bases from V and 0 bases from J, with 11 bases in between. Germline V gene sequence: CDR1 SGHDT, CDR2 YYEEEE. The chain's CDR3 is CASSPNPSSYNEQFF. Here the CDR3 DNA reads TGTGCCAGCAGCCCAAACCCGAGCTCCTACAATGAGCAGTTCTTC.